Following are 9 T cell receptor beta chains from one sample sequenced in a study of regulatory and conventional T cells in RAG deficiency (dated by TCRdb to 2016 to 2017). Regulatory T cells were purified from blood as CD4+CD25-high CD127-low cells before genomic DNA extraction. Receptor amplification or capture employed the immunoSEQ multiplex PCR assay. In TCRdb, the immuneACCESS table is reduced to in-frame sequences with V and J assigned. These tables do not hold every clone; where another copy was compared, an unresolved V gene accounts for under half, and the others remain unexplained. The sample table lists some 28,000 clones, 90% to 95% of them with a count of one. The ten largest clones add up to almost 0.85% of the sample. In addition, the sample was reused for a study of regulatory T cells. The second study's authors report: The multiplex PCR used 52 forward TRBV primers and 13 reverse TRBJ primers, with assay-based and computational corrections for amplification bias.

Input material: Tregs sorted from blood. These receptors originate from a human donor in good health.

This sequence joins TRBV5-1 and TRBJ2-7, with D tentatively TRBD1 (5 bases). V lost 1 base, J lost 1 base, and 15 bases lay in between. The CDR3 is 16 residues long. The germline V gene encodes CDR1 SGHRS and CDR2 YFSETQ. The CDR3 sequence is CASSLYAGPSSYEQYF. CDR3 nucleotide sequence: TGCGCCAGCAGCTTGTACGCAGGGCCCTCATCCTACGAGCAGTACTTC.

J is TRBJ1-1 and V is TRBV29-1; D is possibly TRBD1 (5 bases). V lost 6 bases and J 0 bases, leaving 8 bases between the germline ends. Germline CDR1 reads SQVTM; CDR2 reads ANQGSEA. The CDR3 totals 12 residues. Here the CDR3 DNA reads TGCAGCGTCGGGACGCTGAACACTGAAGCTTTCTTT. As protein: CSVGTLNTEAFF.

The rearrangement joins TRBV5-6 to TRBJ1-6; D uncertain. V lost 2 bases, J lost 0 bases, and 12 bases lay in between. There are 17 residues in the CDR3. The germline CDR1 and CDR2 sequences are SGHDT and YYEEEE. CDR3 coding DNA: TGTGCCAGCAGCTTTTTTAGAGGATACTCCTATAATTCACCCCTCCACTTT. This translates into CASSFFRGYSYNSPLHF.

V is TRBV18 and J is TRBJ1-3; D may be TRBD1 (6 bases). Germline V gene data show CDR1 as KGHSH and CDR2 as LQKENI. V was shortened by 2 bases and J by 1 base, with 12 bases between the two germline ends. This CDR3 region has 16 residues. The CDR3 sequence is CASSPLTGRSGNTIYF. CDR3 coding DNA: TGTGCCAGCTCACCATTAACAGGGCGGTCTGGAAACACCATATATTTT.

The rearrangement links TRBV4-1 to TRBJ2-7; D possibly corresponds to TRBD1 (6 bases). CDR3 length: 15 residues. The germline V gene has CDR1 MGHRA and CDR2 YSYEKL. The V end was cut by 1 base, the J end by 3 bases, with 13 bases between. The CDR3 coding sequence is TGCGCCAGCAGCCAAGCGGCACTAGGGGGCTACGAGCAGTACTTC. The encoded protein is CASSQAALGGYEQYF.

The chain carries TRBV6-5 and TRBJ1-6; D is undetermined. Germline V gene data show CDR1 as MNHEY and CDR2 as SVGAGI. V lost 3 bases and J lost 14, with 8 bases in between. The CDR3 loop spans 11 amino acids. DNA of the CDR3: TGTGCCAGCAGTTATGCGGGGTCCCTCCACTTT. Amino acids: CASSYAGSLHF.

This chain connects TRBV6-6 to TRBJ2-3; 11 nucleotides agree with TRBD2. The germline V gene has CDR1 MNHNY and CDR2 SVGAGI (reference sequence). This CDR3 contains 16 residues. V trimming: 6 bases; J trimming: 7 bases; junction bases outside the gene matches: 12. The CDR3 DNA follows: TGTGCCAGCAGACCCCCCTTAGCGGGGGGGGGCCATACGCAGTATTTT. Translation: CASRPPLAGGGHTQYF.

The chain combines TRBV7-9 with TRBJ1-1, with TRBD1 matching 7 bases. The CDR3 contains 14 residues. After removal of 5 bases from V and 1 base from J, the junction contained 4 bases not matched to a gene. Germline CDR1 is SEHNR and CDR2 is FQNEAQ (reference sequence). CDR3 amino acids: CASSPRTGNTEAFF. The CDR3 region has the DNA TGTGCCAGCAGCCCTCGGACAGGGAACACTGAAGCTTTCTTT.

This clone was counted once. J is TRBJ1-1 and V is TRBV5-6, with a weak D call TRBD1 (6 bases). The length of the CDR3 is 14 residues. Germline CDR1 SGHDT, CDR2 YYEEEE. V lost 4 bases and J lost 0, with 10 bases in between. Here the CDR3 DNA reads TGTGCCAGCAGCCATCCAGGGGTGAACACTGAAGCTTTCTTT. Protein product: CASSHPGVNTEAFF.